This TCR beta chain was captured in a study of T cell responses to AZD1222 COVID-19 vaccine. Only in-frame clones appear in the TCRdb table, and some are missing; sequencing was by immunoSEQ multiplex PCR. Of around 140,000 clones listed, roughly 90% are singletons. General study points: Spike-wide coverage was observed for vaccine-associated CD4 TCRs, with dominant responses at 160-218 and 743-854. Mostly white British, mostly female donors; authors suggested clonal diversity may be underestimated.

In regard to this clone: Its target is unknown.

The receptor was derived from an adult in good health. Sequenced here: peripheral blood, sampled on day 0 of AZD1222 vaccination.

The CDR3 DNA sequence: TGCGCCAGCAGCCCACAGGGACTAGCGGGAGGGAATGAGCAGTTCTTC. This codes for CASSPQGLAGGNEQFF. The rearrangement links TRBV5-1 to TRBJ2-1; 16 bases fit TRBD2. Looked up from germline, CDR1 is SGHRS and CDR2 is YFSETQ. The V segment lost 4 bases and the J segment 7 bases; nucleotides outside the gene matches: 5. The CDR3 loop spans 16 amino acids.